This is a list of T cell receptor beta chains from one sample in a study of T cells after yellow fever vaccination. From the 5' RACE reads, TCRdb called clonotypes with MiXCR, one entry per CDR3 protein. The data contain roughly 240,000 distinct CDR3 sequences, roughly 6.3% of them singletons. Sequencing was performed on CD4+ T cells sorted from PBMCs, taken on the day of the yellow fever booster vaccination. The origin of the receptors is a young man who received the YFV17D yellow fever vaccine. The CDR3 runs from the conserved cysteine through the conserved F or W. D genes are given only for firm matches. Some rows mark clone size as missing; the rest say once, few, many or name a class of expanded clone.

v_call	d_call	j_call	clone_size	cdr3_aa	cdr3_nt
TRBV15	-	TRBJ2-7	few	CATSIPGLGYEQYF	TGTGCCACCAGCATACCGGGACTTGGCTACGAGCAGTACTTC
TRBV5-1	TRBD2	TRBJ2-7	many	CASSLASSGRFDEQYF	TGCGCCAGCAGCTTGGCTTCTAGCGGGAGATTCGACGAGCAGTACTTC
TRBV18	-	TRBJ2-6	-	CASSPAAQSGANVLTF	TGTGCCAGCTCACCGGCGGCTCAATCTGGGGCCAACGTCCTGACTTTC
TRBV6-5	-	TRBJ1-1	few	CASSYPKTKEAFF	TGTGCCAGCAGTTACCCGAAGACCAAGGAAGCTTTCTTT
TRBV27	-	TRBJ2-7	-	CASSLIGTDAYEQYF	TGTGCCAGCAGTTTGATCGGGACGGACGCCTACGAGCAGTACTTC
TRBV3-1	-	TRBJ2-2	few	CASSQDVFTGELFF	TGTGCCAGCAGCCAAGACGTCTTCACCGGGGAGCTGTTTTTT
TRBV7-2	TRBD1	TRBJ2-2	many	CASSPGTEHTGELFF	TGTGCCAGCAGCCCCGGGACAGAGCACACCGGGGAGCTGTTTTTT
TRBV6-2/TRBV6-3	-	TRBJ2-5	few	CAMRDGRPITQETQYF	TGTGCCATGAGGGACGGAAGACCCATAACCCAAGAGACCCAGTACTTC
TRBV6-1	TRBD2	TRBJ2-2	-	CASSRGLAGGTGELFF	TGTGCCAGCAGTCGGGGACTAGCGGGAGGTACCGGGGAGCTGTTTTTT
TRBV23-1	-	TRBJ2-2	many	CASSHPTRMNTGELFF	TGCGCCAGCAGTCACCCAACAAGAATGAACACCGGGGAGCTGTTTTTT
TRBV7-6	-	TRBJ2-6	many	CASSPNLGEGANVLTF	TGTGCCAGCAGCCCTAACCTAGGGGAAGGGGCCAACGTCCTGACTTTC
TRBV20-1	-	TRBJ1-2	-	CSVRGYTF	TGCAGTGTTCGTGGCTACACCTTC
TRBV20-1	-	TRBJ2-5	many	CSARDLGGSGETQYF	TGCAGTGCTAGAGATCTCGGAGGGAGTGGAGAGACCCAGTACTTC